Listed here are 10 T cell receptor beta chains from one sample, sequenced in a study of cytomegalovirus exposure and HLA in healthy donors. This PCR relied on a set of 60 Vbeta primers and 13 Jbeta primers. TCRdb keeps only in-frame clones here, not all; method: immunoSEQ multiplex PCR. The table has about 140,000 clones, about 75% seen once. The sequenced sample was PBMCs. The receptors were gathered from a woman aged 25 to 39 in good health and CMV-seronegative.

This clone was recorded once. DNA for the CDR3: TGCAGCCCCAGACTAGCGGCTTCGGATGAGCAGTTCTTC. This gives the protein CSPRLAASDEQFF. The chain couples TRBV29-1 to TRBJ2-1; 9 bases map to TRBD2. The V segment lost 8 bases and the J segment 8 bases; nucleotides outside the gene matches: 10. The CDR3 is 13 residues long. Germline V gene lookup returns CDR1 SQVTM and CDR2 ANQGSEA.

This chain connects TRBV2 to TRBJ2-5, with TRBD2 matching over 7 bases. This CDR3 comprises 12 residues. Trimming at V came to 4 bases and at J to 4 bases, leaving 0 bases not matched to a gene. CDR1 SNHLY and CDR2 FYNNEI come from the germline V gene. CDR3 in amino acids: CASSGEGETQYF. The CDR3 nucleotides read TGTGCCAGCAGTGGGGAGGGAGAGACCCAGTACTTC. Looking up the rest from reference TRBV2 and TRBJ2-5 gives the full variable domain: EPEVTQTPSHQVTQMGQEVILRCVPISNHLYFYWYRQILGQKVEFLVSFYNNEISEKSEIFDDQFSVERPDGSNFTLKIRSTKLEDSAMYFCASSGEGETQYFGPGTRLLVL.

The rearrangement links TRBV29-1 to TRBJ2-1; TRBD1 is a possible D gene (6 bases). Deletions cut 4 bases from V and 5 bases from J, with 15 bases between. Germline V CDR1 and CDR2: SQVTM, ANQGSEA. This CDR3 contains 14 residues. The CDR3 protein is CSVGRRTVNNEQFF. The CDR3, as DNA: TGCAGCGTTGGGCGAAGGACAGTAAACAATGAGCAGTTCTTC.

J is TRBJ2-7 and V is TRBV27; D is undetermined. The CDR3 runs to 14 residues. Germline V lookup: CDR1 MNHEY, CDR2 SMNVEV (reference sequence). V was trimmed by 4 bases and J by 0 bases, leaving 10 bases between them. The CDR3 protein is CASSSRVNSYEQYF. The DNA of the CDR3 is TGTGCCAGCAGTTCTCGGGTCAACTCCTACGAGCAGTACTTC.

V usage is TRBV6-5 and J usage is TRBJ2-2; D is ambiguous. CDR3 length: 15 residues. The V end was cut by 2 bases, the J end by 6 bases, with 13 bases between. Germline V gives CDR1 MNHEY, CDR2 SVGAGI. CDR3 in amino acids: CASSYLGGVAGELFF. The CDR3 DNA is TGTGCCAGCAGTTACCTGGGTGGAGTCGCCGGGGAGCTGTTTTTT.

This chain links TRBV5-1 with TRBJ2-2, with TRBD2 matching over 14 bases. This CDR3 contains 19 residues. Germline V gene lookup returns CDR1 SGHRS and CDR2 YFSETQ. The junction had 7 bases not matched to a gene; V was cut back by 2 bases and J by 1 base. The CDR3 DNA reads as TGCGCCAGCAGCTTAACCGGGACTAGCGGGGGTCTGAACACCGGGGAGCTGTTTTTT. It translates to CASSLTGTSGGLNTGELFF. Combining the CDR3 with reference TRBV5-1 and TRBJ2-2 gives the whole variable domain KAGVTQTPRYLIKTRGQQVTLSCSPISGHRSVSWYQQTPGQGLQFLFEYFSETQRNKGNFPGRFSGRQFSNSRSEMNVSTLELGDSALYLCASSLTGTSGGLNTGELFFGEGSRLTVL.

The chain uses TRBV30 and TRBJ2-7, with 9 bases matching TRBD2. Germline lookup yields CDR1 GTSNPN and CDR2 SVGIG (reference sequence). CDR3 length: 15 residues. V was pared by 0 bases and J by 6 bases, with 9 bases of the junction left unmatched. This chain's CDR3 is CAWSVLIAGVPEQYV. The CDR3 DNA reads as TGTGCCTGGAGTGTACTAATAGCGGGGGTACCCGAGCAGTACGTC.

This rearrangement joins TRBV7-2 to TRBJ1-3; TRBD1 might be the D (5 bases). The V gene's germline CDR1 is SGHTA and CDR2 FQGNSA. The CDR3 length is 15 residues. V was cut by 5 bases and J by 0 bases, with 11 bases left in between. DNA for the CDR3: TGTGCCAGCAGCCCCCAGGGCGGCTCTGGAAACACCATATATTTT. Its protein is CASSPQGGSGNTIYF. The full variable domain, completed using reference TRBV7-2 and TRBJ1-3, is GAGVSQSPSNKVTEKGKDVELRCDPISGHTALYWYRQSLGQGLEFLIYFQGNSAPDKSGLPSDRFSAERTGGSVSTLTIQRTQQEDSAVYLCASSPQGGSGNTIYFGEGSWLTVV.

This clone is categorized as medium-sized. The chain uses TRBV27 and TRBJ1-1; D not resolved. V was pared by 3 bases and J by 1 base, with 6 bases between. The V gene's germline CDR1 is MNHEY and CDR2 SMNVEV (reference sequence). The CDR3 sequence is 13 residues long. The CDR3 region has the DNA TGTGCCAGCAGTTTGACGGGGAACACTGAAGCTTTCTTT. This encodes CASSLTGNTEAFF.

This chain connects TRBV7-8 to TRBJ1-5; 7 bases map to TRBD1. Trimming took 5 bases from V and 2 from J; bases not matched to a gene: 6. This CDR3 spans 15 amino acids. Germline V CDR1 and CDR2: SGHVS, FQNEAQ. The CDR3 sequence is CASSRQGVGNQPQHF. As DNA, the CDR3 is TGTGCCAGCAGCAGACAGGGTGTCGGCAATCAGCCCCAGCATTTT.